The rows below give T cell receptor beta chains drawn from one sample of a study of cytomegalovirus exposure and HLA in healthy donors. Method: immunoSEQ multiplex PCR; TCRdb's copy keeps in-frame clones and lacks some. The sample includes approximately 170,000 clones, roughly four fifths of them seen just once. Material: PBMCs. The source is a woman between 25 and 40 years old in good health and CMV-seropositive. Both conserved end residues are part of each CDR3. D genes are given only for firm matches. The size entry is marked missing in some rows and otherwise reads once, few, many or a size class.

>few|TRBV6-5|.|TRBJ1-5
TGTGCCAGCAGTGAGTATAGCAATCAGCCCCAGCATTTT
CASSEYSNQPQHF
>.|TRBV5-4|.|TRBJ1-1
TGTGCCAGCAGCCCGGACGTTACCACGGGAACTGAAGCTTTCTTT
CASSPDVTTGTEAFF
>.|TRBV4-1|TRBD1|TRBJ2-2
TGCGCCAGCAGCCAAGAACCAGGGGACAGGGCCGGGGAGCTGTTTTTT
CASSQEPGDRAGELFF
>.|TRBV14|.|TRBJ1-1
TGTGCCAGCAGCCAAGGGCCCATCATGAACACTGAAGCTTTCTTT
CASSQGPIMNTEAFF
>.|TRBV5-5|TRBD2|TRBJ2-2
TGTGCCAGCAGCAGGGACTATGCTTCCGGAGAGCTGTTTTTT
CASSRDYASGELFF
>.|TRBV27|TRBD2|TRBJ2-1
TGTGCCAGCAGTTTCCTTCTCGGGAGGGGAAATGAGCAGTTCTTC
CASSFLLGRGNEQFF
>.|TRBV28|.|TRBJ1-6
TGTGCCAGCAGGGCAGACTATAATTCACCCCTCCACTTT
CASRADYNSPLHF
>.|TRBV4-1|.|TRBJ1-1
TGCGCCAGCAGCCACCCCCAGGGCGGGAGAACTGAAGCTTTCTTT
CASSHPQGGRTEAFF
>.|TRBV4-3|TRBD2|TRBJ2-2
TGCGCCAGCAGCCAAGAGGATAGCGGGGGGACCTCGAACACCGGGGAGCTGTTTTTT
CASSQEDSGGTSNTGELFF
>.|TRBV9|.|TRBJ1-6
TGTGCCAGCAGCGTAGCCACCGCCAGCTCCTATAATTCACCCCTCCACTTT
CASSVATASSYNSPLHF
>.|TRBV9|TRBD2|TRBJ2-5
TGTGCCAGCAGCCCAGCTCCGGGACTAGCGGAAGAGACCCAGTACTTC
CASSPAPGLAEETQYF
>.|TRBV5-1|TRBD1|TRBJ1-2
TGCGCCAGCAGCTTTGCCGAGACAGGGGGCGATGGCTACACCTTC
CASSFAETGGDGYTF
>.|TRBV2|.|TRBJ2-5
TGTGCCAGCAGCTCTCACAGGTTGAAGTACTTC
CASSSHRLKYF
>few|TRBV2|TRBD1|TRBJ1-1
TGTGCCAGCAGCCGGACAGGGGCCTGGAACACTGAAGCTTTCTTT
CASSRTGAWNTEAFF
>.|TRBV7-7|.|TRBJ2-2
TGTGCCAGCAGCTTAGGTGTAGGACAAGAGACCGGGGAGCTGTTTTTT
CASSLGVGQETGELFF
>.|TRBV30|.|TRBJ1-5
TGTGCCTGGAACCCCGGGACTCCTGGTGGGCCCCAGCATTTT
CAWNPGTPGGPQHF
>.|TRBV25-1|TRBD1|TRBJ2-5
TGTGCCAGCAGTGCGGGACAGGGTAGAACTTGGTGGTACTTC
CASSAGQGRTWWYF
>few|TRBV5-6|.|TRBJ2-7
TGTGCCAGCAGCCCCCCCGGGGGACAGTTTTACGAGCAGTACTTC
CASSPPGGQFYEQYF
>.|TRBV30|.|TRBJ1-1
TGTGCCTGGAGCGTCAGGCAATTCGCTGAAGCTTTCTTT
CAWSVRQFAEAFF
>.|TRBV10-3|.|TRBJ1-1
TGTGCCATCAGGGCGGACAGCGCGAACACTGAAGCTTTCTTT
CAIRADSANTEAFF
>.|TRBV2|.|TRBJ1-5
TGTGCCAGCAGTCGGGGTAGCAATCAGCCCCAGCATTTT
CASSRGSNQPQHF
>.|TRBV7-9|.|TRBJ1-1
TGTGCCAGCAGCTTTGACAGCCCAGGCACTGAAGCTTTCTTT
CASSFDSPGTEAFF
>.|TRBV6-5|.|TRBJ2-1
TGTGCCAGTCGAAGCGGGCCAAGCAATGAGCAGTTCTTC
CASRSGPSNEQFF
>.|TRBV27|.|TRBJ1-5
TGTGCCAGCAGTTTATTCGGCGGGGCAGCCCATCAGCCCCAGCATTTT
CASSLFGGAAHQPQHF
>few|TRBV18|TRBD2|TRBJ2-3
TGTGCCAGCTCACCAATTGGTACGGGAGGGCCCGCAGATACGCAGTATTTT
CASSPIGTGGPADTQYF
>.|TRBV29-1|.|TRBJ1-1
TGCAGCGCCAGACGGGACATCGGCTCTCCTCTGGCTTTCTTT
CSARRDIGSPLAFF
>.|TRBV2|.|TRBJ1-2
TGTGCCAGCACGCGTGATGTCAACTATGGCTACACCTTC
CASTRDVNYGYTF
>.|TRBV2|TRBD2|TRBJ2-3
TGTGCCAGCAGTAAACTAGCGGGAGGAGGCACAGATACGCAGTATTTT
CASSKLAGGGTDTQYF
>.|TRBV11-3|.|TRBJ2-1
TGTGCCAGCAGCTTAGTCCGCAATGAGCAGTTCTTC
CASSLVRNEQFF
>.|TRBV30|TRBD2|TRBJ2-1
TGTGCCTGCCTAATTGCCCTAGCGGGAGAGCAGTTCTTC
CACLIALAGEQFF
>.|TRBV9|.|TRBJ2-1
TGTGCCAGCAGCGTGCGAGGGGGATACAATGAGCAGTTCTTC
CASSVRGGYNEQFF
>.|TRBV5-1|.|TRBJ1-4
TGCGCCAGCAGCTTGGAGGGGCAAAGTTGGGAAAAACTGTTTTTT
CASSLEGQSWEKLFF
>.|TRBV7-6|TRBD1|TRBJ1-1
TGTGCCAGCAGCCCCGTAGGGGACAGGATGAACACTGAAGCTTTCTTT
CASSPVGDRMNTEAFF
>.|TRBV28|.|TRBJ1-2
TGTGCCAGCAGTACACCTTACAGCTATGGCTACACCTTC
CASSTPYSYGYTF
>.|TRBV19|TRBD2|TRBJ2-7
TGTGCCAGTAGTTCGGGACTAGCGTACGAGCAGTACTTC
CASSSGLAYEQYF
>.|TRBV29-1|.|TRBJ2-5
TGCAGCGTTGAACTACTAGTACAAGAGACCCAGTACTTC
CSVELLVQETQYF
>once|TRBV6-5|TRBD1|TRBJ2-5
TGTGCCAGCGGTTACTCGACAGCGACAGGGGACACCCAGTACTTC
CASGYSTATGDTQYF
>.|TRBV6-5|TRBD1|TRBJ1-1
TGTGCCAGCAGTCGGGACAGCAACACTGAAGCTTTCTTT
CASSRDSNTEAFF
>.|TRBV4-3|.|TRBJ2-1
TGCGCCAGCAGCCAAGATCGAAGTGCGGGTTACTACAATGAGCAGTTCTTC
CASSQDRSAGYYNEQFF
>.|TRBV2|.|TRBJ1-3
TGTGCCAGCAGTACCAGGGGCGCTGGAAACACCATATATTTT
CASSTRGAGNTIYF
>.|TRBV6-1|.|TRBJ1-2
TGTGCCAGCAGTGCTCAGGGTCCGGCTAACTATGGCTACACCTTC
CASSAQGPANYGYTF
>.|TRBV9|TRBD2|TRBJ2-5
TGTGCCAGCAGCGTAGGGACTAGCGGCGGGAGAGGAGAGACCCAGTACTTC
CASSVGTSGGRGETQYF
>.|TRBV5-6|.|TRBJ1-1
TGTGCCAGCAGCCGGAGCGGGGGGTCCAGGACTGAAGCTTTCTTT
CASSRSGGSRTEAFF
>.|TRBV5-6|TRBD2|TRBJ2-1
TGTGCCAGCAATCTAGCGGGGGGCTACAATGAGCAGTTCTTC
CASNLAGGYNEQFF
>.|TRBV6-5|.|TRBJ1-2
TGTGCCAGCAGTGCAGGGTACTATGGCTACACCTTC
CASSAGYYGYTF
>.|TRBV5-1|.|TRBJ1-3
TGCGCCAGCAGCTTGTTCGCGACAGCTAACTCTGGAAACACCATATATTTT
CASSLFATANSGNTIYF
>few|TRBV5-1|TRBD2|TRBJ2-7
TGCGCCAGCAGCTTGGGTTTAGCGGGAGTCAACGAGCAGTACTTC
CASSLGLAGVNEQYF
>few|TRBV25-1|.|TRBJ1-1
TGTGCCAGCAGTGGCCCTCGATCGGGGGAAGCTTTCTTT
CASSGPRSGEAFF
>.|TRBV6-1|TRBD1|TRBJ2-2
TGTGCCAGCAGTGTCGGACAGGCCAGAGGCGGGGAGCTGTTTTTT
CASSVGQARGGELFF
>.|TRBV27|.|TRBJ1-2
TGTGCCAGCCGCCCAGGGGTGGGGTACTATGGCTACACCTTC
CASRPGVGYYGYTF
>.|TRBV5-1|.|TRBJ2-6
TGCGCCAGCAGCTTGGATCCGGGGGTGCAGGGTTCTGGGGCCAACGTCCTGACTTTC
CASSLDPGVQGSGANVLTF
>.|TRBV5-1|TRBD2|TRBJ2-7
TGCGCCAGCAGCCCGGGACTAGCGGTTAGCTCCTACGAGCAGTACTTC
CASSPGLAVSSYEQYF
>.|TRBV7-2|.|TRBJ2-3
TGTGCCAGCAGCTTTTATCCCACAGATACGCAGTATTTT
CASSFYPTDTQYF
>large|TRBV6-6|TRBD1|TRBJ2-7
TGTGCCAGCAGTGACAGGGGAGTCTCCTACGAGCAGTACTTC
CASSDRGVSYEQYF
>.|TRBV7-8|.|TRBJ2-1
TGTGCCAGCAGCGAAGCAGCGGGTCCAAATGAGCAGTTCTTC
CASSEAAGPNEQFF
>once|TRBV30|.|TRBJ1-4
TGTGCCTGGAGGCACAGGGTCATAGGTCCAACTAATGAAAAACTGTTTTTT
CAWRHRVIGPTNEKLFF
>.|TRBV19|TRBD1|TRBJ2-1
TGTGCCAGTACCACCTCATTTACAGGGGGCCGACAGTTCTTC
CASTTSFTGGRQFF
>.|TRBV30|.|TRBJ2-3
TGTGCCTGGACAACAGGGTTGAGCACAGATACGCAGTATTTT
CAWTTGLSTDTQYF
>.|TRBV5-5|.|TRBJ1-1
TGTGCCAGCTCGGCGGCGAACACTGAAGCTTTCTTT
CASSAANTEAFF